The 30 T cell receptor beta chains reported below all come from one sample, sequenced in a study of vaccination and CD4 T cells after COVID-19. Treatment in this sample: roughly nine-day PBMC culture with coronavirus spike peptide pools or control peptides (ViraFEST assay). An Oncomine TCR Beta short-read assay was used to sequence the DNA from cultured CD4+ T cells. A single record per CDR3 protein comes from TCRdb applying MiXCR to the PCR reads. There are 11,000 to 15,000 distinct CDR3 sequences in the sample; around 45% occur only once, and about 15% lies in the top ten. No antigens are known for them. What was sequenced was cultured CD4+ T cells from blood. The receptors were sampled from a human donor with COVID-19.

This clonotype was recorded a few times. The chain has TRBV5-1 and TRBJ2-5; 13 bases map to TRBD2. Germline trimming cut 7 bases from V and 4 bases from J; bases unmatched to any gene: 10. This CDR3 has 16 residues. The V gene's germline CDR1 is SGHRS and CDR2 YFSETQ. The CDR3 is CASGKGTSGTRETQYF. The CDR3 nucleotides are TGCGCCAGCGGCAAAGGGACTAGCGGGACCCGAGAGACCCAGTACTTC.

This clonotype was seen only a few times. J is TRBJ1-6 and V is TRBV7-9, with TRBD1 matching 11 bases. Germline loops: CDR1 SEHNR, CDR2 FQNEAQ (reference sequence). V was pared by 5 bases and J by 10 bases, with 4 bases of the junction left unmatched. This CDR3 contains 14 residues. The CDR3 DNA sequence: TGTGCCAGCAGCCTCCGGGACAGGGGGTCACCCCTCCACTTT. It specifies CASSLRDRGSPLHF.

This clonotype has a handful of counts. The chain combines TRBV28 with TRBJ1-5, with D perhaps matching TRBD1 (6 bases). The germline V gene has CDR1 MDHEN and CDR2 SYDVKM. Trimming took 2 bases from V and 14 from J, leaving 13 bases between them. The CDR3 is made up of 12 amino acids. CDR3 in amino acids: CASSLGPGAKHF. DNA for the CDR3: TGTGCCAGCAGTTTAGGGCCGGGGGCAAAGCATTTT.

This clonotype was seen more than once but under ten times. The V call is TRBV5-1, the J call TRBJ1-6; TRBD1 matches 7 bases. Per the germline V gene, CDR1 is SGHRS and CDR2 is YFSETQ. The CDR3 covers 15 residues. Trimming took 1 base from V and 7 from J; bases not matched to a gene: 5. For the CDR3, the DNA is TGCGCCAGCAGCTTGTTTGAGACAGGGAATTCACCCCTCCACTTT. Translated: CASSLFETGNSPLHF.

The V call is TRBV3-1, the J call TRBJ1-1; D gene uncertain. Germline CDR1 is LGHDT and CDR2 is YNNKEL (reference sequence). V was clipped by 2 bases and J by 0 bases, with 4 bases between them. The CDR3 is 13 residues long. CDR3 region: CASSQWLNTEAFF. The DNA for the CDR3 is TGTGCCAGCAGCCAATGGTTGAACACTGAAGCTTTCTTT. The full variable domain, completed using reference TRBV3-1 and TRBJ1-1, is DTAVSQTPKYLVTQMGNDKSIKCEQNLGHDTMYWYKQDSKKFLKIMFSYNNKELIINETVPNRFSPKSPDKAHLNLHINSLELGDSAVYFCASSQWLNTEAFFGQGTRLTVV.

This clonotype has just a few counts. V gene TRBV10-1 combines with J gene TRBJ1-2, with D possibly TRBD1 on 5 matching bases. CDR1 is WNHNN, CDR2 SYGVQD, per germline (reference sequence). Trimming cost V 0 bases and J 4 bases, with 12 bases left between them. The CDR3 runs 15 residues. Here the CDR3 DNA reads TGCGCCAGCAGTGAGTCGAAGGGGATTGCCTATGGCTACACCTTC. This translates into CASSESKGIAYGYTF.

CDR3 bases: TGTGCCAGCAGCCCCATGACCTTTCGGGCGAACACTGAAGCTTTCTTT. It codes for CASSPMTFRANTEAFF. The rearrangement links TRBV11-2 to TRBJ1-1; D unresolved. CDR1 and CDR2 from the germline V gene are SGHAT and FQNNGV. CDR3 length equals 16 residues. V dropped 5 bases and J dropped 1 base, with 17 bases sitting between them.

This clonotype was recorded a few times. The chain links TRBV6-1 to TRBJ2-7, with D maybe TRBD2 (6 bases). The V and J ends lost 11 bases and 5 bases respectively, with 16 bases between them. Germline V gene sequence: CDR1 MNHNS, CDR2 SASEGT. This CDR3 has 12 residues. CDR3: CADRDLVNEQYF. CDR3 sequence (DNA): TGTGCCGACCGGGACTTGGTTAACGAGCAGTACTTC.

This clonotype was seen a handful of times. This chain connects TRBV6-2 or TRBV6-3 to TRBJ2-5; perhaps TRBD2 as D (6 bases). The CDR3 contains 12 residues. V lost 4 bases and J lost 5, with 8 bases in between. From germline, CDR1 is MNHEY and CDR2 SVGEGT. The CDR3 bases are TGTGCCAGCAGTTCCGCGGGGGAGACCCAGTACTTC. It translates to CASSSAGETQYF.

This chain uses TRBV7-9 with TRBJ1-4; D gene uncertain. The CDR3 extends over 13 amino acids. Trimming removed 1 base from V and 7 bases from J, with 7 bases in between. CDR1 and CDR2 from the germline V gene are SEHNR and FQNEAQ (reference sequence). CDR3 sequence: CASSLVRSEKLFF. The CDR3 bases are TGTGCCAGCAGCTTAGTGCGGAGTGAAAAACTGTTTTTT.

This clonotype was picked up a small number of times. The chain couples TRBV24-1 to TRBJ2-3; 8 bases align to TRBD1. CDR1 and CDR2 from the germline V gene are KGHDR and SFDVKD. The CDR3 spans 13 residues. Trimming cost V 7 bases and J 3 bases; bases outside gene matches: 2. CDR3 coding DNA: TGTGCCACCAGAGGGACAGGTACAGATACGCAGTATTTT. Its protein is CATRGTGTDTQYF.

V and J are TRBV6-5 and TRBJ1-1, with a tentative D call TRBD1 (6 bases). The CDR3 sequence is 11 residues long. Deletions cut 4 bases from V and 8 bases from J, with 8 bases between. Germline V lookup: CDR1 MNHEY, CDR2 SVGAGI. CDR3 in amino acids: CASSSTGEAFF. The CDR3 nucleotides read TGTGCCAGCAGTTCCACAGGGGAAGCTTTCTTT.

This clonotype was seen only once. This chain joins TRBV19 and TRBJ2-1; 9 bases are shared with TRBD1. Germline CDR1 reads LNHDA; CDR2 reads SQIVND (reference sequence). Unmatched junction bases numbered 6, after V lost 3 bases and J lost 9 bases. This CDR3 is built from 14 residues. The CDR3: CASSIRDRVSEQFF. CDR3 in DNA: TGTGCCAGTAGTATCCGGGACAGGGTTAGTGAGCAGTTCTTC.

This clonotype was observed a few times. This CDR3 reads CSASGDTDTQYF. The CDR3 DNA reads TGCAGTGCTAGCGGGGACACAGATACGCAGTATTTT. The chain is built from TRBV20-1 and TRBJ2-3; weak D call: TRBD2 (5 bases). V lost 3 bases, J lost 2 bases, and 6 bases lay in between. This CDR3 region has 12 residues. Germline assignment: CDR1 DFQATT and CDR2 SNEGSKA (reference sequence).

This sequence joins TRBV28 and TRBJ1-2; 7 positions agree with TRBD1. This CDR3 region has 13 residues. The germline CDR1 and CDR2 sequences are MDHEN and SYDVKM. The ends lost 5 bases at V and 8 bases at J; junction bases unmatched: 8. CDR3 DNA: TGTGCCAGCAGTGGACCGGGACAGCGAGGCTACACCTTC. Protein: CASSGPGQRGYTF.

The V call is TRBV19, the J call TRBJ2-7, with D perhaps being TRBD1 or TRBD2 (5 bases each). V was cut by 0 bases and J by 0 bases, with 18 bases left in between. This CDR3 region has 18 residues. CDR1 LNHDA and CDR2 SQIVND come from the germline V gene (reference sequence). In DNA, the CDR3 is TGTGCCAGTAGTATAGAAGGGCTTTCGGCAGGGAGCTCCTACGAGCAGTACTTC. Its protein product is CASSIEGLSAGSSYEQYF. Based on the CDR3 plus reference TRBV19 and TRBJ2-7, the full variable domain is DGGITQSPKYLFRKEGQNVTLSCEQNLNHDAMYWYRQDPGQGLRLIYYSQIVNDFQKGDIAEGYSVSREKKESFPLTVTSAQKNPTAFYLCASSIEGLSAGSSYEQYFGPGTRLTVT.

This clonotype occurred a few times. The rearrangement links TRBV28 to TRBJ2-3; 10 nucleotides match TRBD2. V dropped 6 bases and J dropped 6; count of bases not matched to a gene: 9. The CDR3 sequence is 15 residues long. The germline CDR1 and CDR2 sequences are MDHEN and SYDVKM. The CDR3 protein is CASRPWGTSEDTQYF. The CDR3 nucleotides are TGTGCCAGCAGGCCCTGGGGGACTAGCGAGGATACGCAGTATTTT.

The chain carries TRBV30 and TRBJ2-3; 8 bases align to TRBD1. Unmatched junction bases numbered 9, after V lost 2 bases and J lost 5 bases. CDR1 is GTSNPN, CDR2 SVGIG, per germline (reference sequence). This CDR3 is built from 15 residues. This CDR3 reads CAWSLRGPVGDTQYF. CDR3 nucleotides: TGTGCCTGGAGTCTCAGGGGGCCCGTTGGAGATACGCAGTATTTT.

The J gene is TRBJ1-5, the V gene TRBV6-1, with D tentatively TRBD1 (5 bases). Germline CDR1 reads MNHNS; CDR2 reads SASEGT. The CDR3 covers 15 residues. V lost 6 bases and J lost 7, with 19 bases in between. CDR3 nucleotide sequence: TGTGCCAGCAGCACCGGGAGGGGACGGGACCAGCCCCAGCATTTT. Its translation is CASSTGRGRDQPQHF.

This sequence joins TRBV18 and TRBJ2-7; D call uncertain. Germline loops: CDR1 KGHSH, CDR2 LQKENI. The CDR3 has 14 residues. The V end lost 2 bases, the J end lost 0 bases, and 8 bases lay between the germline ends. Here the CDR3 reads CASSPASNSYEQYF. In nucleotides, the CDR3 is TGTGCCAGCTCACCAGCCTCAAACTCCTACGAGCAGTACTTC.

V and J are TRBV5-8 and TRBJ1-1; no clear D gene. The germline CDR1 and CDR2 sequences are SGHTS and YDEGEE. CDR3 length: 13 residues. Trimming pared 2 bases from V and 1 base from J, leaving 6 bases between. CDR3 residues: CASSFTENTEAFF. Here the CDR3 DNA reads TGTGCCAGCAGCTTTACGGAGAACACTGAAGCTTTCTTT.

V is TRBV12-3 or TRBV12-4 and J is TRBJ2-5; D may be TRBD1 or TRBD2 (7 bases each). The CDR3 is made up of 13 amino acids. V was clipped by 6 bases and J by 4 bases, with 12 bases between them. The CDR3 DNA sequence: TGTGCCAGCAGGTTCAGGGGGGGAGAGACCCAGTACTTC. It translates to CASRFRGGETQYF.

This clonotype was seen a handful of times. This sequence joins TRBV20-1 and TRBJ2-5; no reliable D call. The CDR3 runs to 13 residues. Trimming removed 5 bases at V and 1 base at J, with 11 bases between. The germline V gene encodes CDR1 DFQATT and CDR2 SNEGSKA (reference sequence). The CDR3 here is CSASPTLQETQYF. CDR3 nucleotide sequence: TGCAGTGCTTCGCCTACGCTCCAAGAGACCCAGTACTTC.

This clonotype showed up just a few times. This chain connects TRBV6-1 to TRBJ1-2; D remains ambiguous. V was pared by 1 base and J by 5 bases, with 8 bases between. Per the germline V gene, CDR1 is MNHNS and CDR2 is SASEGT. CDR3 length: 13 amino acids. The CDR3 spells CASSEGRLYGYTF. The CDR3 DNA is TGTGCCAGCAGTGAAGGCAGGCTGTATGGCTACACCTTC.

The chain is built from TRBV18 and TRBJ2-3; D is uncertain. Germline V gene lookup returns CDR1 KGHSH and CDR2 LQKENI. Trimming took 5 bases from V and 2 from J, leaving 8 bases between them. This CDR3 spans 13 amino acids. CDR3 nucleotide sequence: TGTGCCAGCTCAAACGCCATCACAGATACGCAGTATTTT. This sequence encodes CASSNAITDTQYF. The whole variable domain, filled in from reference TRBV18 and TRBJ2-3, reads NAGVMQNPRHLVRRRGQEARLRCSPMKGHSHVYWYRQLPEEGLKFMVYLQKENIIDESGMPKERFSAEFPKEGPSILRIQQVVRGDSAAYFCASSNAITDTQYFGPGTRLTVL.

The chain couples TRBV15 to TRBJ1-2; D not resolved. Germline CDR1 is LNHNV and CDR2 is YYDKDF (reference sequence). This CDR3 has 12 residues. Trimming took off 0 bases at V and 8 bases at J, with 7 bases between the two ends. The CDR3 DNA follows: TGTGCCACCAGCAGAGAAAGACGGGGCTACACCTTC. This translates into CATSRERRGYTF.

This sequence joins TRBV6-4 and TRBJ1-5, with D unresolved. V was cut by 6 bases and J by 0 bases, with 9 bases left in between. CDR3 size: 14 residues. CDR1 and CDR2 (germline): MRHNA, SNTAGT. The CDR3, as DNA: TGTGCCAGCAGCCTCCTAATTAGCAATCAGCCCCAGCATTTT. Protein sequence: CASSLLISNQPQHF.

The chain employs TRBV7-9 and TRBJ1-6, with D perhaps matching TRBD1 (6 bases). CDR3 length equals 16 residues. V lost 0 bases and J 5 bases, leaving 11 bases between the germline ends. Germline V gene data show CDR1 as SEHNR and CDR2 as FQNEAQ (reference sequence). The CDR3, as DNA: TGTGCCAGCAGCTTAGCGTTGGGGGCTAATAATTCACCCCTCCACTTT. As protein: CASSLALGANNSPLHF.

The rearrangement uses TRBV10-3 and TRBJ2-5, with a tentative D call TRBD2 (5 bases). The germline gives CDR1 ENHRY, CDR2 SYGVKD. There are 13 residues in the CDR3. Trimming pared 4 bases from V and 4 bases from J, leaving 10 bases between. For the CDR3, the DNA is TGTGCCATCAGTGTTGAGGGTCCAGAGACCCAGTACTTC. Translation gives CAISVEGPETQYF.

J is TRBJ1-3 and V is TRBV27; weak D call: TRBD1 (5 bases). V was shortened by 4 bases and J by 0 bases, with 10 bases between the two germline ends. Germline CDR1 MNHEY, CDR2 SMNVEV (reference sequence). The CDR3 extends over 15 amino acids. The CDR3 DNA reads as TGTGCCAGCAGTTCAGGGCCACTCTCTGGAAACACCATATATTTT. Protein: CASSSGPLSGNTIYF.